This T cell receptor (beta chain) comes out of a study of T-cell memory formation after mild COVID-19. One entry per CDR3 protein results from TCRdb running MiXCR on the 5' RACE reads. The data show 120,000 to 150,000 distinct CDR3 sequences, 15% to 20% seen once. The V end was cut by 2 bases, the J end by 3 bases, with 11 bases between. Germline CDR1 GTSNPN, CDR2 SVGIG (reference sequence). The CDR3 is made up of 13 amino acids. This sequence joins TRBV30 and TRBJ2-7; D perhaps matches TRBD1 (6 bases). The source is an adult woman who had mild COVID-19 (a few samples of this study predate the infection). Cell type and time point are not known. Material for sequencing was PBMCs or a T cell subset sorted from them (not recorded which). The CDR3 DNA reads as TGTGCCTGGAGTAGGACAGTAAACTACGAGCAGTACTTC. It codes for CAWSRTVNYEQYF.